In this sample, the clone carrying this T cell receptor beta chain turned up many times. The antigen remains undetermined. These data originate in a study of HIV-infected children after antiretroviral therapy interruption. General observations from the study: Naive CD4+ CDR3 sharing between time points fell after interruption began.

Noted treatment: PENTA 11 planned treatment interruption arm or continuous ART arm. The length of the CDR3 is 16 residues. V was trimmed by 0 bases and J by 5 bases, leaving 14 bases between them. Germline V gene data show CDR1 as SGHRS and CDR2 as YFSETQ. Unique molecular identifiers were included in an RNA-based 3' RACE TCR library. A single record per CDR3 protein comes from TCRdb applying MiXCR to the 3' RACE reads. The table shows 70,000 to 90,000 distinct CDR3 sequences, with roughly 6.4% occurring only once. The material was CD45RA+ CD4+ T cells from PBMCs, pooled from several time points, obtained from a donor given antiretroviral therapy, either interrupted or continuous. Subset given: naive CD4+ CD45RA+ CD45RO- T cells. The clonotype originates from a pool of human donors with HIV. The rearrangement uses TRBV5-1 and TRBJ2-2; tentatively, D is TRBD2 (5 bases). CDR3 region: CASSLVSSGFTGELFF. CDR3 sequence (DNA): TGCGCCAGCAGCTTGGTTTCGTCGGGGTTTACCGGGGAGCTGTTTTTT.